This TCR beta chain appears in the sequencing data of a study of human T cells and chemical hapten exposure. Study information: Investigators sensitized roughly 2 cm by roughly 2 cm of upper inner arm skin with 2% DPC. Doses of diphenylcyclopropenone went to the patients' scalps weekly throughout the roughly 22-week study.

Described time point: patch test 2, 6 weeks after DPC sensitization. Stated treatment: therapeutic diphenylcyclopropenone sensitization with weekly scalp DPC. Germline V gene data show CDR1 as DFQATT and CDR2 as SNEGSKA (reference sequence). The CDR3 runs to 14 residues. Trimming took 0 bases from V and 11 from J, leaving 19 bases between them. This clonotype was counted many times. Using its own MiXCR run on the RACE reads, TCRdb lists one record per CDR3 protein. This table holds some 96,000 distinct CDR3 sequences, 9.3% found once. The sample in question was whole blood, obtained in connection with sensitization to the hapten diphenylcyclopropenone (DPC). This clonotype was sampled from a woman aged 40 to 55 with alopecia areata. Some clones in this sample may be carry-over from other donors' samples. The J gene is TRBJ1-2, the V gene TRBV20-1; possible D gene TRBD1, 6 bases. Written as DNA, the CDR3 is TGCAGTGCTAGAGATTTTGCGGGGGGCAGTAGGTACACCTTC. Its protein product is CSARDFAGGSRYTF.